The 6 T cell receptor beta chains listed next were all sequenced from one sample in a study of OX40 agonist ivuxolimab in advanced cancers. Profiled with immunoSEQ multiplex PCR; TCRdb holds only in-frame clones, not every one. The table includes about 47,000 clones, around 85% detected once. Sequenced material: CD4+ or CD8+ T cells sorted from blood, taken in a trial of the OX40 agonist ivuxolimab. The receptors shown here come from an adult with an advanced solid tumor such as melanoma, head and neck, liver or kidney cancer.

The chain uses TRBV7-3 and TRBJ2-1, with D uncertain. The ends were cut back, 1 base at V and 6 bases at J, with 10 bases in the middle. Germline-derived CDR1 and CDR2 are SGHTA and FQGTGA. CDR3 length: 14 residues. The CDR3 loop reads CASSLKLDPNEQFF. CDR3 nucleotide sequence: TGTGCCAGCAGCTTAAAATTGGATCCCAATGAGCAGTTCTTC.

The chain recombines TRBV9 with TRBJ1-5; 9 bases match TRBD1. CDR3 length equals 15 residues. The V segment lost 5 bases and the J segment 4 bases; nucleotides outside the gene matches: 7. CDR1 and CDR2 from the germline V gene are SGDLS and YYNGEE. The CDR3 loop reads CASSAGTGQNQPQHF. CDR3 in DNA: TGTGCCAGCAGTGCCGGGACAGGGCAGAATCAGCCCCAGCATTTT.

This rearrangement joins TRBV28 to TRBJ1-1; 7 nucleotides align to TRBD1. Trimming took 6 bases from V and 5 from J; bases not matched to a gene: 9. Germline V CDR1 and CDR2: MDHEN, SYDVKM. CDR3 length: 14 residues. The chain's CDR3 is CASRKGQRRTEAFF. The CDR3 coding sequence is TGTGCCAGCAGAAAGGGACAGCGAAGGACTGAAGCTTTCTTT. The full variable domain, completed using reference TRBV28 and TRBJ1-1, is DVKVTQSSRYLVKRTGEKVFLECVQDMDHENMFWYRQDPGLGLRLIYFSYDVKMKEKGDIPEGYSVSREKKERFSLILESASTNQTSMYLCASRKGQRRTEAFFGQGTRLTVV.

The genes are TRBV6-1 and TRBJ2-1; 7 nucleotides match TRBD2. V lost 6 bases to trimming and J lost 10 bases; unmatched junction nucleotides: 12. Per germline, CDR1 MNHNS and CDR2 SASEGT. There are 14 residues in the CDR3. The CDR3 DNA reads as TGTGCCAGCAGGGCGGGACTACATGATTGGGAGCAGTTCTTC. This gives the protein CASRAGLHDWEQFF.

The genes are TRBV14 and TRBJ2-1; 9 nucleotides match TRBD1. The CDR3 has 16 amino acids. Trimming took 5 bases from V and 7 from J; bases not matched to a gene: 12. Germline-derived CDR1 and CDR2 are SGHDN and FVKESK. The CDR3 reads CASSYKTRTGVNEQFF. CDR3 nucleotides: TGTGCCAGCAGCTATAAAACGAGGACAGGGGTAAATGAGCAGTTCTTC.

This rearrangement joins TRBV14 to TRBJ2-7; D call uncertain. Trimming removed 1 base from V and 2 bases from J, with 15 bases in between. Germline V gene lookup returns CDR1 SGHDN and CDR2 FVKESK. CDR3 length: 16 residues. The CDR3 nucleotides read TGTGCCAGCAGCCAAGTCCCGAGTCACAGCACCTACGAGCAGTACTTC. It translates to CASSQVPSHSTYEQYF.